This T cell receptor (beta chain) comes out of a study of CD8+ T cells in alopecia areata. The overall study: In an open-label trial, patients got 5 to 10 mg tofacitinib twice daily. Overall study results and limits: Higher clonality and more expanded CD8+ clones appeared in lesional than normal scalp. Resident alphabeta T cells of normal skin are also sequenced in scalp samples. TCRs were shared less clearly across patients than in mice, possibly for HLA-related reasons.

Extracted RNA was reverse transcribed into cDNA, the sequencing template. This table comes from immunoSEQ multiplex PCR, and its TCRdb copy is limited to in-frame clones, with some not included. Of over 10,000 clones in the sample, over 60% are singletons; the top ten hold about 15%. Those with alopecia areata gave lesional scalp punch biopsies and peripheral blood. As regards this clone: Its antigen remains unidentified.

Trimming cost V 5 bases and J 5 bases; bases outside gene matches: 11. The CDR3 has 15 amino acids. The germline V gene encodes CDR1 MDHEN and CDR2 SYDVKM. The sequence came from a human donor with alopecia areata. The V and J genes are TRBV28 and TRBJ2-5, with 7 bases fitting TRBD2. Sequencing used skin. CDR3: CASSPRLAREETQYF. CDR3 coding DNA: TGTGCCAGCAGTCCCCGACTAGCCCGAGAGGAGACCCAGTACTTC.